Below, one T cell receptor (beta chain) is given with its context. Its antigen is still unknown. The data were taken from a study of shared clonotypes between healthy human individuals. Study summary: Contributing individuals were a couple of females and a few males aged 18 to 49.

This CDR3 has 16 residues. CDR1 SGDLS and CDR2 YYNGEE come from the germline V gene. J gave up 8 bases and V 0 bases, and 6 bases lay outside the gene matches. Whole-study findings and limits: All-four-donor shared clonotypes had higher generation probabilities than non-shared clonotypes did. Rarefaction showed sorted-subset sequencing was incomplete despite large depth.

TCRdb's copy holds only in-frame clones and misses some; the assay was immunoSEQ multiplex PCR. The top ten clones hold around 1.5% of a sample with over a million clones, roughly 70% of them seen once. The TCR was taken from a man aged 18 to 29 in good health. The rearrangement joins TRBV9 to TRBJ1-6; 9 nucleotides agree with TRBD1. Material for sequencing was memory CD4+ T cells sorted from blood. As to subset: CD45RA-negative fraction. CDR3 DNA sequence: TGTGCCAGCAGCGTAGATCCGGGACAGGGAGATTCACCCCTCCACTTT. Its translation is CASSVDPGQGDSPLHF.